In its sample, the clone carrying this T cell receptor beta chain was seen many times. The antigen remains unidentified. The record originates from a study of T cells in Graves' hyperthyroidism and ophthalmopathy. The V gene's germline CDR1 is SEHNR and CDR2 FQNEAQ (reference sequence). The CDR3 spans 18 residues. V gave up 5 bases and J gave up 3 bases; unmatched junction bases: 15. Study-level results: Most clonotypes that expanded in the thyroid above 0.001 also showed up in blood.

RNA transcripts yielded amplified TCR beta CDR3 regions. HTBI primers were employed in a first-round RT-PCR of the TCR CDR3. One entry per CDR3 protein, called by TCRdb with MiXCR from the multiplex PCR reads. Among about 210,000 distinct CDR3 sequences listed, 17% were seen once. The V gene is TRBV7-9, the J gene TRBJ2-3; 9 bases match TRBD2. Sequencing was done on a sample of blood. The receptor comes from a man between 50 and 59 years old with Graves' hyperthyroidism. This CDR3 is CASSKPVLGLAGTDTQYF. In nucleotides, the CDR3 is TGTGCCAGCAGCAAACCCGTCTTGGGGCTAGCGGGGACAGATACGCAGTATTTT.